This T cell receptor beta chain was sequenced for a study of CD4+ T cells in melanoma (dated by TCRdb to between 2020 and 2023). For context, the study as a whole: Neoantigen-specific CD4+ T cells in human melanoma were what the study investigated. Summary of the overall study and its limitations: Neoantigen-specific CD4+ T cells in melanoma were reported to have a range of differentiation states. Neoantigen-specific CD4+ T cells were reported to be correlated with the function of CD8+ T cells, macrophages and B cells.

Library preparation used the immunoSEQ multiplex PCR assay. TCRdb took this table from immuneACCESS and kept in-frame rearrangements with V and J called. Such tables lack part of the clones; where checked against another copy, unresolved V genes explain under half of the gap, and the rest is unexplained. Across this sample there are about 140,000 clones, with 85% to 95% seen only once. Less than 2% of the sample belongs to the ten largest clones. To note about this clone: No cognate antigen has been identified for it. Per-nucleotide qualities are absent, and no much larger clonotype sits a single base away.

Clipping removes 5 bases from V and 3 bases from J, with 6 as the unmatched junction base count. There are 15 amino acids in the CDR3, from cysteine to phenylalanine inclusive. CDR3 DNA only is kept here, 45 bases in frame from base 1. The CDR1 and CDR2 encoded by the germline V gene are SGHTA and FQGTGA. Donors were patients with melanoma. This TCR came from a human donor with melanoma. Recombination connected TRBV7-3 to TRBJ2-3; 9 bases in between match TRBD2. The DNA sequence is TGTGCCAGCAGCCCGGGACTAGCTCCGACAGATACGCAGTATTTT. Its protein product is CASSPGLAPTDTQYF.